The 2 T cell receptor beta chains listed next were all sequenced from one sample in a study of T cell responses to AZD1222 COVID-19 vaccine. The data were produced by immunoSEQ multiplex PCR, yet TCRdb's version contains in-frame clones alone and is incomplete. The data contain about 110,000 clones, about 91% of them singletons. The specimen comprised peripheral blood, sampled on day 0 of AZD1222 vaccination. The receptors were sampled from an adult in good health.

The chain is built from TRBV2 and TRBJ1-4; the D gene is possibly TRBD1 (5 bases). V lost 2 bases and J 5 bases, leaving 12 bases between the germline ends. The V gene's germline CDR1 is SNHLY and CDR2 FYNNEI. The CDR3 covers 15 residues. DNA for the CDR3: TGTGCCAGCAGTGAACGGGTAGGGGCGAATGAAAAACTGTTTTTT. Protein sequence: CASSERVGANEKLFF.

As DNA, the CDR3 is TGTGCCAGCAGAGACAGGGTCAGGACTGAAGCTTTCTTT. This sequence encodes CASRDRVRTEAFF. The chain has TRBV6-7 and TRBJ1-1, with 7 nucleotides matching TRBD1. TRBV6-7 is noted as an ORF with a role that remains uncertain. With V trimmed by 6 bases and J by 5 bases, 6 bases remained unmatched. The CDR3 totals 13 residues.